The entry that follows covers one TCR beta chain sequence. The entry originates in a study of blood T cell repertoires in COVID-19. V lost 0 bases to trimming and J lost 4 bases; unmatched junction nucleotides: 3. This CDR3 comprises 15 residues. CDR1 and CDR2 (germline): SGHRS, YFSETQ. TCRdb keeps only in-frame clones here, not all; method: immunoSEQ multiplex PCR. Of some 190,000 clones in the sample, approximately 80% were seen once. The sample was peripheral blood. This rearrangement joins TRBV5-1 to TRBJ1-5; 8 bases match TRBD1. This receptor was identified in a woman aged 40 to 50 with COVID-19, enrolled during active disease. CDR3 DNA: TGCGCCAGCAGCTTGGGCAGGGGGCTGAATCAGCCCCAGCATTTT. Encoded protein: CASSLGRGLNQPQHF.